A single sample gave rise to the 7 T cell receptor beta chains below, sequenced in a study of T cell repertoires in cytomegalovirus infection. TCRdb itself ran the reads through MiXCR, one entry per CDR3 protein. Among around 550,000 distinct CDR3 sequences listed, 26% were seen once. Material for sequencing was PBMCs. Receptor source: a human donor in good health (CMV status not recorded). Some clones in this sample may be carry-over from other donors' samples.

The V gene is TRBV15, the J gene TRBJ2-1; D is possibly TRBD1 or TRBD2 (5 bases each). CDR3 length: 15 residues. Trimming took off 1 base at V and 0 bases at J, with 7 bases between the two ends. Germline CDR1 reads LNHNV; CDR2 reads YYDKDF (reference sequence). CDR3: CATSRVGTSYNEQFF. Here the CDR3 DNA reads TGTGCCACCAGCAGAGTGGGGACCTCCTACAATGAGCAGTTCTTC.

The V and J genes are TRBV6-2 or TRBV6-3 and TRBJ2-2; D perhaps matches TRBD1 (6 bases). The germline CDR1 and CDR2 sequences are MNHEY and SVGEGT. The V end lost 6 bases, the J end lost 1 base, and 15 bases lay between the germline ends. The CDR3 runs 16 residues. The CDR3 spells CASRPTGLLNTGELFF. DNA for the CDR3: TGTGCCAGCAGACCGACAGGACTTTTGAACACCGGGGAGCTGTTTTTT.

The gene calls are TRBV4-3 and TRBJ2-3, with 13 bases matching TRBD2. Germline CDR1 and CDR2: LGHNA and YSLEER. V was pared by 4 bases and J by 2 bases, with 3 bases of the junction left unmatched. The CDR3 totals 16 residues. This chain's CDR3 is CASSRGLAGVTDTQYF. Written as DNA, the CDR3 is TGCGCCAGCAGCCGTGGACTAGCGGGGGTCACAGATACGCAGTATTTT.

This clonotype has a handful of counts. The CDR3: CASSVRGGNTEAFF. The DNA for the CDR3 is TGTGCCAGCAGTGTCAGGGGCGGGAACACTGAAGCTTTCTTT. The chain is built from TRBV12-3 or TRBV12-4 and TRBJ1-1; weak D call: TRBD1 (6 bases). This CDR3 has 14 residues. Trimming removed 5 bases at V and 1 base at J, with 11 bases between.

The rearrangement joins TRBV10-3 to TRBJ1-5; D uncertain. Trimming shortened V by 3 bases and J by 3 bases, and 9 bases separated the two germline ends. This CDR3 comprises 14 residues. From germline, CDR1 is ENHRY and CDR2 SYGVKD. CDR3 amino acids: CAISEGSTNQPQHF. Written as DNA, the CDR3 is TGTGCCATCAGTGAAGGTAGTACCAATCAGCCCCAGCATTTT.

The chain employs TRBV6-5 and TRBJ2-1; no clear D. This CDR3 region has 13 residues. V lost 5 bases and J lost 10, with 15 bases in between. Germline CDR1 MNHEY, CDR2 SVGAGI. The CDR3 DNA is TGTGCCAGCAGTCCAACGCTTCTCGGGGAGCAGTTCTTC. As protein: CASSPTLLGEQFF.

This clonotype was picked up many times. V and J are TRBV12-3 or TRBV12-4 and TRBJ1-4; TRBD1 is a possible D gene (5 bases). Trimming stripped 3 bases from V and 8 bases from J, with 7 bases between. This CDR3 region has 12 residues. This CDR3 is CASSLGREKLFF. DNA for the CDR3: TGTGCCAGCAGTTTGGGGCGGGAAAAACTGTTTTTT.